These T cell receptor beta chains were read from a single sample in a study of cytotoxic CD8 clonotypes in ibrutinib-treated CLL. Sequencing used immunoSEQ multiplex PCR; TCRdb keeps in-frame clones, though not all of them. The sample yields some 200,000 clones, approximately 70% seen once. The input for sequencing was PBMCs, taken after 12 months of ibrutinib treatment. These receptors all stem from a human donor with chronic lymphocytic leukemia. The CDR3 runs from the conserved cysteine through the conserved F or W. D genes are given only for firm matches. Part of the rows lack a size; the others show once, few, many or a class for expanded clones.

D gene: -; clone size: -; J gene: TRBJ2-2; V gene: TRBV5-4; CDR3 DNA: TGTGCCGCTGGGCGGGTCAGCACCGGGGAGCTGTTTTTT; CDR3 protein: CAAGRVSTGELFF
D gene: -; clone size: once; J gene: TRBJ1-1; V gene: TRBV19; CDR3 DNA: TGTGCCAGTAGTACGGCCACTGAAGCTTTCTTT; CDR3 protein: CASSTATEAFF
D gene: -; clone size: -; J gene: TRBJ1-1; V gene: TRBV30; CDR3 DNA: TGTGCCTGTCCGAGGGGGGCGCGTACTGAAGCTTTCTTT; CDR3 protein: CACPRGARTEAFF
D gene: TRBD1; clone size: -; J gene: TRBJ1-3; V gene: TRBV5-4; CDR3 DNA: TGTGCCAGCAGCTCGGATGACAGGGGAGCTCGAGGAAACACCATATATTTT; CDR3 protein: CASSSDDRGARGNTIYF
D gene: TRBD1; clone size: few; J gene: TRBJ1-4; V gene: TRBV2; CDR3 DNA: TGTGCCAGCACTGGCAGGGGGCTGTCTAATGAAAAACTGTTTTTT; CDR3 protein: CASTGRGLSNEKLFF
D gene: -; clone size: -; J gene: TRBJ1-3; V gene: TRBV6-5; CDR3 DNA: TGTGCCAGCAGTTACTCGCAGAACTCTGGAAACACCATATATTTT; CDR3 protein: CASSYSQNSGNTIYF
D gene: -; clone size: -; J gene: TRBJ2-3; V gene: TRBV18; CDR3 DNA: TGTGCCAGCTCACCACCTTACGGGGAGAGCACAGATACGCAGTATTTT; CDR3 protein: CASSPPYGESTDTQYF
D gene: -; clone size: few; J gene: TRBJ2-7; V gene: TRBV6-1; CDR3 DNA: TGTGCCAGCAAATCGACTAGTAGCACCTACGAGCAGTACTTC; CDR3 protein: CASKSTSSTYEQYF
D gene: -; clone size: few; J gene: TRBJ1-1; V gene: TRBV28; CDR3 DNA: TGTGCCAGCGGATGGGGCGGACTCACTGAAGCTTTCTTT; CDR3 protein: CASGWGGLTEAFF
D gene: -; clone size: -; J gene: TRBJ1-5; V gene: TRBV27; CDR3 DNA: TGTGCCAGCAGTGCGGTTAAGTATAGCAATCAGCCCCAGCATTTT; CDR3 protein: CASSAVKYSNQPQHF